Listed below are T cell receptor beta chains from one sample, sequenced in a study of cytomegalovirus exposure and HLA in healthy donors. TCRdb's table, derived via immunoSEQ multiplex PCR, lists solely in-frame clones and lacks some. The sample has about 80,000 clones, approximately 60% seen once. The sequenced material came from PBMCs. These receptors all stem from a male donor in good health and CMV-seropositive. The CDR3 runs from the conserved cysteine through the conserved F or W. Fields, in order: D gene, J gene, V gene, clone size, CDR3 DNA, CDR3 protein. A D gene is named only where the DNA matches it firmly. Clone size is stated in some rows and not others, as once, few, many or a class when expanded.

>TRBD1|TRBJ1-5|TRBV18|NA
TGTGCCAGCTCATCCGGACAGGGGTACCAGCCCCAGCATTTT
CASSSGQGYQPQHF
>NA|TRBJ1-2|TRBV27|NA
TGTGCCAGCAGCTTGGACAGAAACTATGGCTACACCTTC
CASSLDRNYGYTF
>TRBD1|TRBJ2-7|TRBV7-9|NA
TGTGCCAGCAGCTTGGAAGGGACAGCCTACGAGCAGTACTTC
CASSLEGTAYEQYF
>NA|TRBJ2-1|TRBV5-3|NA
TGTGCCAGAAGCTTGGAGTCGCGGGACTCCTACAATGAGCAGTTCTTC
CARSLESRDSYNEQFF
>NA|TRBJ2-7|TRBV28|once
TGTGCCAGCAAAGGGACACCACCCTACGAGCAGTACTTC
CASKGTPPYEQYF
>NA|TRBJ1-5|TRBV10-3|few
TGTGCCACCTCAAGGGGCGCAGGGCAGCCCCAGCATTTT
CATSRGAGQPQHF
>NA|TRBJ2-1|TRBV6-6|few
TGTGCCAGCAGTTACGCGGATAATGAGCAGTTCTTC
CASSYADNEQFF
>TRBD2|TRBJ2-5|TRBV5-4|NA
TGTGCCAGCAGCTTGAGAAGCGGGAGAGAAGAGACCCAGTACTTC
CASSLRSGREETQYF
>TRBD1|TRBJ2-1|TRBV5-8|NA
TGTGCCAGCAGCTCTGGGACACTCCAGGGGGATGAGCAGTTCTTC
CASSSGTLQGDEQFF
>NA|TRBJ1-4|TRBV21-1|NA
TGTGCCAGCAGCATCGACCCAGGGGGAAGTAATGAAAAACTGTTTTTT
CASSIDPGGSNEKLFF
>TRBD2|TRBJ2-3|TRBV15|NA
TGTGCCACCAGCAGGACGGGAGGAGGCGATACGCAGTATTTT
CATSRTGGGDTQYF
>TRBD1|TRBJ1-6|TRBV27|few
TGTGCCAGCAGTTTATATCCGCCCGGGACAGGGTCGGATAATTCACCCCTCCACTTT
CASSLYPPGTGSDNSPLHF
>NA|TRBJ1-1|TRBV28|NA
TGTGCCAGCAGTTTCTTGCGGAGGAACACTGAAGCTTTCTTT
CASSFLRRNTEAFF
>NA|TRBJ1-5|TRBV6-5|NA
TGTGCCAGCAGACGGGGGTCTGGCAATCAGCCCCAGCATTTT
CASRRGSGNQPQHF
>TRBD2|TRBJ2-2|TRBV9|NA
TGTGCCAGCAGCCCTATTAGCGGGATTACTACCGGGGAGCTGTTTTTT
CASSPISGITTGELFF
>NA|TRBJ2-7|TRBV29-1|NA
TGCAGCGTTGAAAGGGGGGGGTACGAGCAGTACTTC
CSVERGGYEQYF
>NA|TRBJ2-7|TRBV6-6|NA
TGTGCCAGCAGTTTAACAGGGAAGGGGAACGAGCAGTACTTC
CASSLTGKGNEQYF
>NA|TRBJ2-5|TRBV7-6|NA
TGTGCCAGCAGCCCCACGCAGGGACATCTTGAGACCCAGTACTTC
CASSPTQGHLETQYF
>TRBD2|TRBJ2-1|TRBV5-1|NA
TGCGCCAGCAGCCAGATCATCCCGGGTCGACTAGCGGAGAACTACAATGAGCAGTTCTTC
CASSQIIPGRLAENYNEQFF
>NA|TRBJ1-2|TRBV20-1|NA
TGCAGTGCCAGAACAGTCTATGGCTACACCTTC
CSARTVYGYTF